This record concerns one T cell receptor beta chain sequence. This entry belongs to a study of blood T cell repertoires in COVID-19. Sequencing was performed with immunoSEQ multiplex PCR; in TCRdb, only in-frame clones are kept and a portion is missing. The profile covers under 150,000 clones, with around three quarters appearing a single time and around 3.9% taken by the ten largest. The sample comprised peripheral blood. The TCR was taken from a woman aged 80 or over with acute or convalescent COVID-19.

CDR3 region: CASSPTGFNQPQHF. In DNA form, the CDR3 reads TGTGCCAGCAGCCCGACAGGATTCAATCAGCCCCAGCATTTT. The V call is TRBV14, the J call TRBJ1-5, with a weak D call TRBD1 (6 bases). The CDR3 sequence is 14 residues long. The germline V gene encodes CDR1 SGHDN and CDR2 FVKESK. Trimming removed 4 bases at V and 3 bases at J, with 10 bases between.